The 8 T cell receptor beta chains given below trace back to one sample, sequenced in a study of T-cell reconstitution after alpha-beta-depleted transplantation in children. Unique molecular identifiers were incorporated into the prepared TCRbeta library. Via MiXCR, TCRdb re-called the PCR reads, giving one row per CDR3 protein. The sample includes 200,000 to 250,000 distinct CDR3 sequences, around 25% of them seen just once. The starting material was PBMCs, obtained before TCRalphabeta/CD19-depleted stem cell transplant. These receptors originate from a girl aged 2-10 years with Fanconi anemia, due to receive a stem cell transplant.

This chain connects TRBV24-1 to TRBJ2-5; 9 nucleotides line up with TRBD1. CDR1 and CDR2 (germline): KGHDR, SFDVKD. The length of the CDR3 is 16 residues. V shed 1 base, J shed 5 bases, and the junction held 7 bases outside the gene matches. The CDR3 sequence: CATSDFRTGDGETQYF. The DNA of the CDR3 is TGTGCCACCAGTGATTTCCGGACAGGGGACGGGGAGACCCAGTACTTC.

In its sample, this clonotype was seen many times. CDR3 sequence: CASSRTARERFGNIQYF. The CDR3 nucleotides read TGTGCCAGCTCACGCACCGCGAGGGAGAGGTTTGGAAACATTCAGTACTTC. The rearrangement links TRBV18 to TRBJ2-4, with D maybe TRBD2 (5 bases). The V gene's germline CDR1 is KGHSH and CDR2 LQKENI. The CDR3 is made up of 17 amino acids. V was cut by 4 bases and J by 6 bases, with 22 bases left in between.

V gene TRBV20-1 combines with J gene TRBJ1-1; D is uncertain. Germline values: CDR1 DFQATT, CDR2 SNEGSKA (reference sequence). Deletions cut 3 bases from V and 0 bases from J, with 8 bases between. This CDR3 has 13 residues. In DNA, the CDR3 is TGCAGTGCTAGCCGGGATATGAACACTGAAGCTTTCTTT. Amino acid sequence: CSASRDMNTEAFF.

This clonotype was seen ten or more times. This sequence joins TRBV12-3 or TRBV12-4 and TRBJ2-7; tentative D call: TRBD2 (6 bases). The CDR3 covers 12 residues. Trimming removed 5 bases from V and 5 bases from J, with 10 bases in between. The chain's CDR3 is CASSAGLHEQYF. In DNA, the CDR3 is TGTGCCAGCAGTGCGGGACTGCACGAGCAGTACTTC.

The chain uses TRBV20-1 and TRBJ2-7; 12 positions match TRBD2. The V gene end was trimmed by 6 bases and the J gene end by 9 bases; junction bases not matched to a gene: 15. The CDR3 runs to 15 residues. Germline V gives CDR1 DFQATT, CDR2 SNEGSKA (reference sequence). CDR3 sequence: CSATGASGGGGVQYF. Written as DNA, the CDR3 is TGCAGTGCCACGGGGGCTAGCGGGGGGGGTGGGGTGCAGTACTTC.

The J gene is TRBJ1-2, the V gene TRBV7-2; 7 positions match TRBD1. The germline V gene encodes CDR1 SGHTA and CDR2 FQGNSA. CDR3 length equals 15 residues. V trimming: 2 bases; J trimming: 4 bases; junction bases outside the gene matches: 7. The CDR3 loop is CASSLSGTGAYGYTF. The CDR3, as DNA: TGTGCCAGCAGCTTATCGGGCACAGGGGCCTATGGCTACACCTTC. Filled out from reference TRBV7-2 and TRBJ1-2, the complete variable domain reads GAGVSQSPSNKVTEKGKDVELRCDPISGHTALYWYRQSLGQGLEFLIYFQGNSAPDKSGLPSDRFSAERTGGSVSTLTIQRTQQEDSAVYLCASSLSGTGAYGYTFGSGTRLTVV.

In this sample, this clonotype turned up many times. The V and J genes are TRBV29-1 and TRBJ2-3; D ambiguous. Germline assignment: CDR1 SQVTM and CDR2 ANQGSEA. The CDR3 extends over 14 amino acids. Trimming cost V 6 bases and J 0 bases, with 13 bases left between them. CDR3 DNA sequence: TGCAGCGTCTCCCACGGCCGTAGCACAGATACGCAGTATTTT. It translates to CSVSHGRSTDTQYF.

The gene calls are TRBV18 and TRBJ2-5; no firm D call. The CDR3 covers 12 residues. The V gene lost 6 bases and the J gene lost 0 bases, with 5 bases spanning the gap. Per germline, CDR1 KGHSH and CDR2 LQKENI. The CDR3 is CASSSYQETQYF. CDR3 in DNA: TGTGCCAGCTCGTCGTACCAAGAGACCCAGTACTTC.